This T cell receptor (beta chain) was sequenced in a study of control samples from healthy donors and cancer patients. The CDR3 has 16 amino acids. V was clipped by 4 bases and J by 4 bases, with 22 bases between them. From germline, CDR1 is GTSNPN and CDR2 SVGIG (reference sequence). Sequenced by immunoSEQ multiplex PCR; TCRdb stores in-frame clones only, minus some. The sample lists 110,000 or so clones; approximately 80% were seen once. The sequencing sample was made of blood. This TCR was recovered from a man younger than 35 in good health. The genes are TRBV30 and TRBJ2-5, with D unresolved. CDR3 nucleotides: TGTGCCTGGAAGACCTCCACCGTAGGCCCGCGAGAGACCCAGTACTTC. It translates to CAWKTSTVGPRETQYF.